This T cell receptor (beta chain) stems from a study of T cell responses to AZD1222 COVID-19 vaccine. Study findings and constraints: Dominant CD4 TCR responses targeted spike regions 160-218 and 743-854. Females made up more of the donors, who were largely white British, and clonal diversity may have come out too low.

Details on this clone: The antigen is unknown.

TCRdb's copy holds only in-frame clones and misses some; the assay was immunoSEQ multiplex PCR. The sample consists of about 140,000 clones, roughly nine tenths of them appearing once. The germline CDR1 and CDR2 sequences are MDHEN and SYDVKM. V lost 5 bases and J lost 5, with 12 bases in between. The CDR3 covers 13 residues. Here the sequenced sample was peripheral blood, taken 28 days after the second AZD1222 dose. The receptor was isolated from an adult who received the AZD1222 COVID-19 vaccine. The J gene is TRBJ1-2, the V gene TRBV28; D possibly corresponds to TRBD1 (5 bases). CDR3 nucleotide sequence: TGTGCCAGCAGTGGGGGATTAGCATATGGCTACACCTTC. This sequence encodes CASSGGLAYGYTF.